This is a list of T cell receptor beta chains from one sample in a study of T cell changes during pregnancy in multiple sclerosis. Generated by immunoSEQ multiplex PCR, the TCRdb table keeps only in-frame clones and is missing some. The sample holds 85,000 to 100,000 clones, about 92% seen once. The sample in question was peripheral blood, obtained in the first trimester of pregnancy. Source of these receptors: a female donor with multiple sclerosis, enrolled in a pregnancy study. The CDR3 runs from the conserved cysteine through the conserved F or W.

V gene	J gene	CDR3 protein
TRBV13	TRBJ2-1	CASSFGRFRGQFF
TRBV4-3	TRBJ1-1	CASSRGQLNTEAFF
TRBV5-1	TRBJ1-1	CASSLPSDSSGEAFF
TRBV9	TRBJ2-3	CASSPNPTSTDTQYF
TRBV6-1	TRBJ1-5	CASSALPLTHLNQPQHF
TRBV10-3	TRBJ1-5	CAISPGQSSNQPQHF
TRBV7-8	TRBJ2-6	CASSLGGQGAPGANVLTF
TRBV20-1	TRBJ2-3	CSARATDTQYF
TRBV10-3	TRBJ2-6	CATYHGTRGSGANVLTF
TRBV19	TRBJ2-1	CASSRATGGYNEQFF
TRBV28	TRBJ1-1	CASSLAGQGGSTEAFF
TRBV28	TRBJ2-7	CASSRRELRGEQYF
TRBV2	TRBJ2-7	CASIAGRGEQYF
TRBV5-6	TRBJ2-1	CASSVTRTVGLDEQFF
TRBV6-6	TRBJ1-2	CASSYPADSNYGYTF
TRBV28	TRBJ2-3	CASTPDSRTDTQYF
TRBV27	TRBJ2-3	CASSRLAPDTQYF
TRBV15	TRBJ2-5	CATSGSSWEGLFGETQYF
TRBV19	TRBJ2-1	CASKPGQGHNEQFF
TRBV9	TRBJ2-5	CASSVEPGGQETQYF
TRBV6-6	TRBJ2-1	CASSYSPGIYPEQFF
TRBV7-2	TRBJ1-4	CASSFDRGRTEKLFF
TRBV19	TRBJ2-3	CATSTRDDTQYF
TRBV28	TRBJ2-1	CASSLGAELNEQFF
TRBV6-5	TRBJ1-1	CASSPSGGTPSSAFF
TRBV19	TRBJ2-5	CASSMWGTGETQYF
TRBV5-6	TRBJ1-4	CASSVPGSSNEKLFF
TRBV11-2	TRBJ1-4	CASSRGVGEKLFF
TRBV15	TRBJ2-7	CATSRDRGYSYEQYF
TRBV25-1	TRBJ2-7	CASSEQIRTSGRAEQYF
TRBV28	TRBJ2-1	CASRLLAGGYNEQFF
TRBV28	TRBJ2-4	CASNTGTSGSVNIQYF
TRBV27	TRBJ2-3	CASSGVAGADTQYF
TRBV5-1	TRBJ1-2	CASSLAADPEDGYTF
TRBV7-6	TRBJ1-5	CASSPGQGLSNQPQHF